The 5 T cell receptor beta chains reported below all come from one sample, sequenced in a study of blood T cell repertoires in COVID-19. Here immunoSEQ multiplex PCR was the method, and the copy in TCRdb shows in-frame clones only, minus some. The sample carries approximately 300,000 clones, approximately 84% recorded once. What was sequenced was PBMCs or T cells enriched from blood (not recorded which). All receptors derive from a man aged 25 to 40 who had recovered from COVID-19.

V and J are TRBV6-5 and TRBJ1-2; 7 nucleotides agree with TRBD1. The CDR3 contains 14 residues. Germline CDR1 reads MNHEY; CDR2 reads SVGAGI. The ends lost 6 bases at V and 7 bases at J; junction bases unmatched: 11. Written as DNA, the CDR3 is TGTGCCAGCAGATCGACAGGGCAGGCGGTTGGCTACACCTTC. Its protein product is CASRSTGQAVGYTF.

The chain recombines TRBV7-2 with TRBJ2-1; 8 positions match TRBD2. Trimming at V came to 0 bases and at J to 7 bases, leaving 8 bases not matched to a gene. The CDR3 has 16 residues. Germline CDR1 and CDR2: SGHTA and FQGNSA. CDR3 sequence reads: CASSLASGSGLNEQFF. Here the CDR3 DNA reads TGTGCCAGCAGCTTAGCCAGCGGGAGCGGGTTAAATGAGCAGTTCTTC. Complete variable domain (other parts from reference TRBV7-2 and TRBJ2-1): GAGVSQSPSNKVTEKGKDVELRCDPISGHTALYWYRQSLGQGLEFLIYFQGNSAPDKSGLPSDRFSAERTGGSVSTLTIQRTQQEDSAVYLCASSLASGSGLNEQFFGPGTRLTVL.

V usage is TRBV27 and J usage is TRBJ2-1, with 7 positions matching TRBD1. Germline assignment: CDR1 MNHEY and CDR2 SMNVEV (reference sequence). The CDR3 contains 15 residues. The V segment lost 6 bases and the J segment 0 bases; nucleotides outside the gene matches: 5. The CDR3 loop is CASRATGSSYNEQFF. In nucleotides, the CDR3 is TGTGCCAGCAGAGCGACAGGGAGCTCCTACAATGAGCAGTTCTTC.

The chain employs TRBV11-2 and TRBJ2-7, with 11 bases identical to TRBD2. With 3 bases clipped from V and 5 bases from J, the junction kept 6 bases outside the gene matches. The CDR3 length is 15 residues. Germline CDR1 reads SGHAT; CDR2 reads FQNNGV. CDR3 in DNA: TGTGCCAGCAGCTTTAGCGGGAGGGCCGTAAACGAGCAGTACTTC. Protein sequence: CASSFSGRAVNEQYF. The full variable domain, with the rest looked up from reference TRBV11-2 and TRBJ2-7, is EAGVAQSPRYKIIEKRQSVAFWCNPISGHATLYWYQQILGQGPKLLIQFQNNGVVDDSQLPKDRFSAERLKGVDSTLKIQPAKLEDSAVYLCASSFSGRAVNEQYFGPGTRLTVT.

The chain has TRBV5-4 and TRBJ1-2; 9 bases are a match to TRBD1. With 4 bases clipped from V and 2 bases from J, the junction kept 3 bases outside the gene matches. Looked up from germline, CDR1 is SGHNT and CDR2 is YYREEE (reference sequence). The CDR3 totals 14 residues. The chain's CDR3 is CASSRDRENYGYTF. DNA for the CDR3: TGTGCCAGCAGCCGGGACAGGGAGAACTATGGCTACACCTTC.